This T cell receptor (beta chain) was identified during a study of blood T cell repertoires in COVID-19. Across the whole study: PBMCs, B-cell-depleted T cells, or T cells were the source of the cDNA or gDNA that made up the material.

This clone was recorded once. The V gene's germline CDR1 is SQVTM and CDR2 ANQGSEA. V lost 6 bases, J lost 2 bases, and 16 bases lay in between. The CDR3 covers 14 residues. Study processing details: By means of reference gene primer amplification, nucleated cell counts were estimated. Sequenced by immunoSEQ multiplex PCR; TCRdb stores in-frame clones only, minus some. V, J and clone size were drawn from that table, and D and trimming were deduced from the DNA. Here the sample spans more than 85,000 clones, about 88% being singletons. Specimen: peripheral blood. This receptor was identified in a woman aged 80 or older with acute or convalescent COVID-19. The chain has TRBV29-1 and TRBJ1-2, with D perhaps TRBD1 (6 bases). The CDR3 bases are TGCAGCGTAGGTGGGGCAGGGGCGAACTATGGCTACACCTTC. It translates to CSVGGAGANYGYTF.